Below are 9 T cell receptor beta chains sequenced from a single sample in a study of cytomegalovirus exposure and HLA in healthy donors. Primers included in the PCR were 60 Vbeta and 13 Jbeta primers. TCRdb's table, derived via immunoSEQ multiplex PCR, lists solely in-frame clones and lacks some. The sample consists of about 130,000 clones, approximately 78% of them appearing once. The sequenced sample was PBMCs. Receptors were obtained from a man aged 25 to 40 in good health and CMV-seropositive.

This rearrangement joins TRBV27 to TRBJ2-1, with 15 positions matching TRBD2. J gave up 7 bases and V 5 bases, and 6 bases lay outside the gene matches. This CDR3 has 16 residues. Germline loops: CDR1 MNHEY, CDR2 SMNVEV (reference sequence). Here the CDR3 DNA reads TGTGCCAGCAGTACCCTGGGACTAGCGGGAGGAAATGAGCAGTTCTTC. The encoded protein is CASSTLGLAGGNEQFF.

This rearrangement joins TRBV28 to TRBJ2-7, with D possibly TRBD2 on 5 matching bases. Germline CDR1 and CDR2: MDHEN and SYDVKM. Trimming removed 6 bases from V and 3 bases from J, with 21 bases in between. The CDR3 is 16 amino acids. This CDR3 is CASRRTTRDFLYEQYF. The CDR3 nucleotides read TGTGCCAGCAGGAGGACGACGAGGGATTTCCTCTACGAGCAGTACTTC.

The CDR3 spells CASSHPQVISGNTIYF. CDR3 nucleotide sequence: TGTGCCAGCAGTCACCCTCAGGTGATCTCTGGAAACACCATATATTTT. The V gene is TRBV27, the J gene TRBJ1-3; D is unresolved. CDR3 length: 16 residues. V lost 5 bases, J lost 0 bases, and 14 bases lay in between. CDR1 MNHEY and CDR2 SMNVEV come from the germline V gene (reference sequence).

The chain links TRBV6-1 to TRBJ2-7; weak D call: TRBD1 (6 bases). The CDR3 length is 12 residues. The V end lost 6 bases, the J end lost 3 bases, and 9 bases lay between the germline ends. Germline V gene sequence: CDR1 MNHNS, CDR2 SASEGT. CDR3 coding DNA: TGTGCCAGCAGACAGGGCCGCTACGAGCAGTACTTC. Encoded protein: CASRQGRYEQYF.

The genes are TRBV27 and TRBJ2-1; 8 nucleotides agree with TRBD1. The trim removed 5 bases at V and 7 bases at J, leaving 13 bases unmatched. The germline V gene encodes CDR1 MNHEY and CDR2 SMNVEV (reference sequence). The CDR3 spans 16 residues. CDR3 in amino acids: CASSPGLGQGKNEQFF. The CDR3, as DNA: TGTGCCAGCAGTCCTGGTTTAGGACAGGGAAAGAATGAGCAGTTCTTC.

The chain joins TRBV29-1 to TRBJ2-7; D is perhaps TRBD2 (5 bases). CDR1 is SQVTM, CDR2 ANQGSEA, per germline. CDR3 size: 12 residues. The germline V and J ends were trimmed by 7 bases and 2 bases, with 12 bases remaining between them. In DNA, the CDR3 is TGCAGCGCAGTAGAGGGAACCTACGAGCAGTACTTC. Translated: CSAVEGTYEQYF.

A few counts support this clone. CDR3 DNA: TGTGCCAGCAGCTTGTCTAGCGGATACAATGAGCAGTTCTTC. It specifies CASSLSSGYNEQFF. The chain joins TRBV7-2 to TRBJ2-1, with 7 bases aligning to TRBD2. CDR1 is SGHTA, CDR2 FQGNSA, per germline. Losses at the gene ends were 3 bases for V and 4 bases for J; bases not matched to a gene: 3. The CDR3 runs 14 residues.

V usage is TRBV6-5 and J usage is TRBJ2-7; D remains ambiguous. V shed 8 bases and J shed 7 bases, with 9 bases lying between them. The CDR3 has 10 residues. The V gene's germline CDR1 is MNHEY and CDR2 SVGAGI. This CDR3 is CASSLEEQYF. DNA of the CDR3: TGTGCCAGCTCCTTAGAGGAGCAGTACTTC.

The chain employs TRBV2 and TRBJ1-5; TRBD1 might be the D (6 bases). Germline CDR1 SNHLY, CDR2 FYNNEI. With 2 bases removed from V and 7 bases from J, the gap between germline ends came to 12 bases. CDR3 length: 14 amino acids. The CDR3: CASSERAGAQPQHF. In DNA form, the CDR3 reads TGTGCCAGCAGTGAAAGGGCAGGGGCACAGCCCCAGCATTTT.